The rows below give T cell receptor beta chains drawn from one sample of a study of regulatory T cells in long-lasting Graves disease. Using its own MiXCR run on the multiplex PCR reads, TCRdb lists one record per CDR3 protein. The sample lists nearly 350,000 distinct CDR3 sequences, roughly a fifth occurring once. Sequences were derived from peripheral blood mononuclear cells (PBMCs), sampled when the disease was refractory, from a patient treated with antithyroid drugs. The receptors originated from a female donor with Graves disease. CDR3s include the opening cysteine and the closing phenylalanine or tryptophan. D genes are given only for firm matches. Not every row has a clone size; where given, it reads once, few, many or a size class.

TRBD1,TRBV29-1,few,TRBJ2-7,CSVDLGTGFSYEQYF,TGCAGCGTTGACCTCGGGACAGGGTTCTCCTACGAGCAGTACTTC
TRBD1,TRBV30,few,TRBJ2-4,CAWSGDREIAKNIQYF,TGTGCCTGGAGTGGGGACAGGGAGATAGCCAAAAACATTCAGTACTTC
NA,TRBV11-2,NA,TRBJ2-4,CASSLSGEVGDIQYF,TGTGCCAGCAGCTTATCGGGGGAGGTGGGGGACATTCAGTACTTC
TRBD2,TRBV24-1,NA,TRBJ2-1,CATSDPGGAHNNEQFF,TGTGCCACCAGTGACCCCGGGGGGGCGCACAACAATGAGCAGTTCTTC
TRBD1,TRBV6-1,few,TRBJ2-7,CASSATLTGIPYEQYF,TGTGCCAGCAGTGCAACTTTGACAGGGATCCCCTACGAGCAGTACTTC
NA,TRBV7-2,NA,TRBJ2-3,CASTTGVSTDTQYF,TGTGCCAGCACCACGGGGGTCTCGACAGATACGCAGTATTTT
NA,TRBV5-1,once,TRBJ2-5,CASSLGAGAGTQYF,TGCGCCAGCAGCTTGGGGGCAGGGGCCGGGACCCAGTACTTC
NA,TRBV7-8,few,TRBJ2-6,CASSLGSVLTF,TGTGCCAGCAGCTTAGGTTCAGTCCTGACTTTC
NA,TRBV6-1,NA,TRBJ1-5,CASSAWGNQPQHF,TGTGCCAGCAGTGCCTGGGGCAATCAGCCCCAGCATTTT
TRBD1,TRBV6-5,many,TRBJ2-7,CASSSGTGGPYEQYF,TGTGCCAGCAGTTCAGGGACAGGGGGTCCCTACGAGCAGTACTTC
NA,TRBV2,many,TRBJ1-2,CASTEVLNGYTF,TGTGCCAGCACCGAGGTTCTTAATGGCTACACCTTC
NA,TRBV20-1,NA,TRBJ2-7,CSARDRMRGGTHEQYF,TGCAGTGCTAGAGATCGTATGAGGGGGGGGACCCACGAGCAGTACTTC
TRBD2,TRBV5-8,many,TRBJ2-2,CASSWTSGSGGELFF,TGTGCCAGCAGCTGGACTAGCGGGAGTGGCGGGGAGCTGTTTTTT
NA,TRBV14,NA,TRBJ1-1,CASSPGFSEAFF,TGTGCCAGCAGTCCGGGTTTTTCTGAAGCTTTCTTT
TRBD2,TRBV30,many,TRBJ2-2,CAWSRPGRAGTGELFF,TGTGCCTGGAGCCGCCCGGGGAGGGCGGGGACCGGGGAGCTGTTTTTT
TRBD2,TRBV2,NA,TRBJ2-1,CASTPGLERGEQFF,TGTGCCAGCACCCCAGGACTAGAACGCGGTGAGCAGTTCTTC
NA,TRBV6-2/TRBV6-3,NA,TRBJ2-1,CASSYPGTYEQFF,TGTGCCAGCAGTTACCCGGGGACCTATGAGCAGTTCTTC
NA,TRBV29-1,few,TRBJ2-3,CSGKTGTDTQYF,TGCAGCGGTAAGACAGGAACAGATACGCAGTATTTT
TRBD1,TRBV5-1,many,TRBJ1-2,CASSSTTLTGNYGYTF,TGCGCCAGCAGCTCTACTACCCTGACAGGGAACTATGGCTACACCTTC
NA,TRBV3-1,many,TRBJ1-6,CASSAGDGNSPLHF,TGTGCCAGCAGTGCAGGGGACGGCAATTCACCCCTCCACTTT
NA,TRBV6-5,NA,TRBJ2-7,CASSYRGMYEQYF,TGTGCCAGCAGTTACAGGGGTATGTACGAGCAGTACTTC
NA,TRBV19,few,TRBJ2-7,CASRDSYEQYF,TGTGCCAGTAGAGACAGCTACGAGCAGTACTTC
NA,TRBV14,many,TRBJ2-4,CASSQEISLNIQYF,TGTGCCAGCAGCCAAGAGATCAGCCTGAACATTCAGTACTTC
NA,TRBV4-1,NA,TRBJ2-7,CASSLGHSGRSYEQYF,TGCGCCAGCAGCCTAGGTCATAGCGGACGTTCCTACGAGCAGTACTTC
TRBD1,TRBV30,NA,TRBJ1-6,CAWTLDRDSPLHF,TGTGCCTGGACTCTCGACAGGGATTCACCCCTCCACTTT
TRBD1,TRBV7-9,few,TRBJ1-5,CASSLDYRGSNQPQHF,TGTGCCAGCAGCTTAGATTACAGGGGTAGCAATCAGCCCCAGCATTTT
TRBD2,TRBV5-6,few,TRBJ2-7,CATTFRFAGGYEQYF,TGTGCCACCACTTTTCGGTTCGCGGGAGGATACGAGCAGTACTTC
NA,TRBV27,NA,TRBJ1-5,CASSLSWRAQPQHF,TGTGCCAGCAGTTTATCATGGCGGGCTCAGCCCCAGCATTTT
TRBD1,TRBV20-1,few,TRBJ1-5,CSARGQVGARQPQHF,TGCAGTGCTAGGGGACAGGTCGGGGCTAGGCAGCCCCAGCATTTT
TRBD1,TRBV13,many,TRBJ1-2,CASSKGTGYGYTF,TGTGCCAGCAGCAAAGGGACAGGCTATGGCTACACCTTC
NA,TRBV12-3/TRBV12-4,NA,TRBJ1-3,CASSPGLSGDTIYF,TGTGCCAGCAGTCCAGGGCTCTCTGGAGACACCATATATTTT
NA,TRBV5-8,many,TRBJ1-2,CASSSRTGRATYGYTF,TGTGCCAGCAGCTCCCGTACGGGAAGGGCCACCTATGGCTACACCTTC
NA,TRBV5-8,NA,TRBJ2-4,CASSSGIAKNIQYF,TGTGCCAGCAGCTCAGGGATAGCCAAAAACATTCAGTACTTC
TRBD2,TRBV9,NA,TRBJ2-2,CASSGLAGGLHGELFF,TGTGCCAGCAGCGGACTTGCGGGGGGGCTTCACGGGGAGCTGTTTTTT
TRBD1,TRBV7-3,NA,TRBJ1-2,CASSPWQGASYGYTF,TGTGCCAGCAGCCCCTGGCAGGGGGCCTCCTATGGCTACACCTTC
NA,TRBV19,NA,TRBJ2-2,CASQPRGRPSGELFF,TGTGCCAGTCAACCCAGGGGCCGGCCTTCAGGGGAGCTGTTTTTT
NA,TRBV7-2,many,TRBJ2-7,CASSRDQTYEQYF,TGTGCCAGCAGCCGGGACCAAACCTACGAGCAGTACTTC
NA,TRBV7-2,NA,TRBJ2-3,CASSLTVIGTQYF,TGTGCCAGCAGCTTAACGGTAATTGGGACGCAGTATTTT
NA,TRBV6-9,once,TRBJ2-3,CASSSNPISMTETLDTQYF,TGTGCCAGCAGTTCCAACCCCATCAGTATGACAGAAACCCTAGATACGCAGTATTTT
TRBD1,TRBV7-2,NA,TRBJ1-3,CASSLTGTGSSGNTIYF,TGTGCCAGCAGCTTGACCGGGACAGGGTCCTCTGGAAACACCATATATTTT
TRBD1,TRBV6-1,NA,TRBJ1-4,CASRPQGINEKLFF,TGTGCCAGCAGGCCACAGGGGATTAATGAAAAACTGTTTTTT
TRBD2,TRBV11-2,NA,TRBJ2-1,CASSLVRGGGRRNEQFF,TGTGCCAGCAGCTTGGTGCGGGGCGGGGGGAGGAGGAATGAGCAGTTCTTC
NA,TRBV2,NA,TRBJ1-1,CASSLLGGQGGKAFF,TGTGCCAGCAGCTTGCTTGGGGGGCAGGGAGGTAAAGCTTTCTTT
NA,TRBV12-3/TRBV12-4,many,TRBJ1-5,CASGASYKNPQHF,TGTGCCAGCGGGGCCAGCTATAAAAACCCCCAGCATTTT
NA,TRBV12-5,NA,TRBJ1-3,CASGTQSRPGTSSGNTIYF,TGTGCTAGTGGTACACAGTCCCGACCCGGGACGAGCTCTGGAAACACCATATATTTT
TRBD1,TRBV11-3,NA,TRBJ2-2,CASSLDRGHTGELFF,TGTGCCAGCAGCCTCGACAGGGGGCACACCGGGGAGCTGTTTTTT
NA,TRBV20-1,NA,TRBJ2-5,CSGGTPLGETQYF,TGCAGTGGGGGGACTCCCTTGGGGGAGACCCAGTACTTC
TRBD1,TRBV15,many,TRBJ1-1,CATSPQRDRANTEAFF,TGTGCCACCAGCCCGCAGAGAGACAGGGCGAACACTGAAGCTTTCTTT
TRBD1,TRBV7-6,few,TRBJ1-6,CASSRLTGGNNSPLHF,TGTGCCAGCAGCCGTTTGACAGGGGGTAATAATTCACCCCTCCACTTT
NA,TRBV11-2,few,TRBJ2-2,CASSLYFTGELFF,TGTGCCAGCAGCTTATATTTTACCGGGGAGCTGTTTTTT
TRBD2,TRBV5-1,few,TRBJ2-3,CASSLAGGPTDTQYF,TGCGCCAGCAGCTTAGCGGGAGGGCCCACAGATACGCAGTATTTT
TRBD2,TRBV11-2,few,TRBJ2-4,CASSSLAGYTKNIQHF,TGTGCCAGCAGCTCACTAGCGGGATACACCAAAAACATTCAGCACTTC